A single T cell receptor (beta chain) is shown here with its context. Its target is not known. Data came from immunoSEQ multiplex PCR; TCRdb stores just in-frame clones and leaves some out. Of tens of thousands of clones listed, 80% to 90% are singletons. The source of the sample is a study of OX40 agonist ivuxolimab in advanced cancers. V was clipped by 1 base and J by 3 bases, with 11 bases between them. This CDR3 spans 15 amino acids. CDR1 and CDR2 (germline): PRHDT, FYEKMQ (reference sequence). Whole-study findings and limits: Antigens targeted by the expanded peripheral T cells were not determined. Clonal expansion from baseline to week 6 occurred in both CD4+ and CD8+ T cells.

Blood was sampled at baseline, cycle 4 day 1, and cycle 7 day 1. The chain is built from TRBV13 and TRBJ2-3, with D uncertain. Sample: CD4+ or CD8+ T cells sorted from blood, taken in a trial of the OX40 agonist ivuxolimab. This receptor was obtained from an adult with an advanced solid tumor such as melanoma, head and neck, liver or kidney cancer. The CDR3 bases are TGTGCCAGCAGCTTAGTCCGAGCTTCGACAGATACGCAGTATTTT. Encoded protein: CASSLVRASTDTQYF.